This T cell receptor (beta chain) was profiled in a study of blood T cell repertoires in COVID-19. Study-level information: Acute and convalescent COVID-19 samples came from the United States, Italy and Spain. PBMCs, B-cell-depleted T cells, or T cells provided the cDNA or gDNA that made up the material.

CDR1 MDHEN and CDR2 SYDVKM come from the germline V gene. With 8 bases removed from V and 7 bases from J, the gap between germline ends came to 17 bases. This CDR3 comprises 13 residues. Original processing notes: Reference gene primer amplification yielded estimated nucleated cell counts. This table comes from immunoSEQ multiplex PCR, and its TCRdb copy is limited to in-frame clones, with some not included. V, J and clone size reflect that table, while D and trimming were determined from the DNA. The table lists approximately 150,000 clones, around four fifths of them singletons. V is TRBV28 and J is TRBJ1-2, with a tentative D call TRBD1 (5 bases). The sequencing sample was made of peripheral blood. This receptor was identified in a woman aged 70-85 years who had recovered from COVID-19. CDR3 DNA: TGTGCCAGCCTAGCCGGGACTGGCCTTGGCTACACCTTC. Protein product: CASLAGTGLGYTF.